This entry is about one T cell receptor (beta chain). RNA transcripts provided the template for amplifying TCR beta CDR3 regions. Second-round multiplex PCR came after a first-round RT-PCR that employed HTBI primers. TCRdb redid the calling of the multiplex PCR reads with MiXCR, one entry per CDR3 protein. The table has approximately 160,000 distinct CDR3 sequences, approximately 40% seen once. Where ophthalmopathy was present, donors had moderate-to-severe activity, CAS ≥3, NOSPECS ≥4 and duration under 3 months. The data stem from a study of Graves' ophthalmopathy and Graves' hyperthyroidism. Study-level background: The collection of peripheral blood took place at initial diagnosis, before any treatment.

The sequence came from a woman in her 40s with Graves' ophthalmopathy. Sequencing used peripheral blood.

The CDR3 DNA is TGTGCCAGCAGCGAAGGGGACAGAAATCAGCCCCAGCATTTT. It is translated as CASSEGDRNQPQHF. The gene calls are TRBV28 and TRBJ1-5; TRBD1 agrees at 7 bases. The germline V gene has CDR1 MDHEN and CDR2 SYDVKM. The CDR3 is 14 residues long. V was pared by 6 bases and J by 4 bases, with 6 bases of the junction left unmatched.